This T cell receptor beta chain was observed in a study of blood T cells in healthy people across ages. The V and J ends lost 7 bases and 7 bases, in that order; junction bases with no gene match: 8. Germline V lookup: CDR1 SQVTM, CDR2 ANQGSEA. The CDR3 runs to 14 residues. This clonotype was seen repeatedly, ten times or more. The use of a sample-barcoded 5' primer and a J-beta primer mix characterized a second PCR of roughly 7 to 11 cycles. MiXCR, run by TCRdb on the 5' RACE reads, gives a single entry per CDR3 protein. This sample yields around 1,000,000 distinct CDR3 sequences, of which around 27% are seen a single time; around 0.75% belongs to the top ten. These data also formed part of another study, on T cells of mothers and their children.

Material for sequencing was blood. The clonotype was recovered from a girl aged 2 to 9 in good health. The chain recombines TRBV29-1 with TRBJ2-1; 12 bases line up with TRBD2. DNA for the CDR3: TGCAGCGCGTTTCTAGCGGGGGGGCCGAATGAGCAGTTCTTC. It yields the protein CSAFLAGGPNEQFF.